One sample yielded the 23 T cell receptor beta chains listed below, sequenced in a study of T cells after posttransplantation cyclophosphamide. Only in-frame clones appear in the TCRdb table, and some are missing; sequencing was by immunoSEQ multiplex PCR. Listed for the sample are 20,000 to 25,000 clones, none seen a single time. The sample was PBMCs. The receptor set was obtained from a woman aged 60-75 years in good health, CMV-negative, and a related stem cell transplant donor.

Ten or more counts support this clone. This chain connects TRBV9 to TRBJ1-2, with D perhaps TRBD1 (6 bases). V was shortened by 3 bases and J by 7 bases, with 16 bases between the two germline ends. Germline CDR1 and CDR2: SGDLS and YYNGEE. This CDR3 region has 14 residues. CDR3 coding DNA: TGTGCCAGCAGCGCCCGGACAGCTGCGGGTGGCTACACCTTC. Translating gives CASSARTAAGGYTF.

This clone was recorded many times. This CDR3 is also generated by other DNA sequences in the sample. The chain carries TRBV7-2 and TRBJ1-2; D is perhaps TRBD1 (6 bases). The CDR3 is made up of 15 amino acids. The V gene's germline CDR1 is SGHTA and CDR2 FQGNSA. Trimming took off 0 bases at V and 3 bases at J, with 11 bases between the two ends. The CDR3 DNA reads as TGTGCCAGCAGCTTAGCCAGGCAGGGGTACTATGGCTACACCTTC. It yields the protein CASSLARQGYYGYTF.

This clone was recorded many times. The rearrangement joins TRBV18 to TRBJ1-3; the D gene is possibly TRBD1 (5 bases). From germline, CDR1 is KGHSH and CDR2 LQKENI. The V and J ends lost 3 bases and 8 bases respectively, with 17 bases between them. This CDR3 is built from 15 residues. The DNA for the CDR3 is TGTGCCAGCTCACCCCGGACGGAAGCGGGGGACACCATATATTTT. As protein: CASSPRTEAGDTIYF.

This clone was found many times. The chain recombines TRBV4-3 with TRBJ2-7, with D uncertain. The CDR3 is made up of 14 amino acids. Trimming shortened V by 0 bases and J by 2 bases, and 8 bases separated the two germline ends. The germline V gene encodes CDR1 LGHNA and CDR2 YSLEER. DNA of the CDR3: TGCGCCAGCAGCCAAGATCTCGGAGCCTACGAGCAGTACTTC. Translated, it gives CASSQDLGAYEQYF.

Many counts were recorded for this clone. The chain has TRBV19 and TRBJ2-2; 11 bases line up with TRBD2. With 8 bases clipped from V and 2 bases from J, the junction kept 1 base outside the gene matches. There are 14 residues in the CDR3. The germline gives CDR1 LNHDA, CDR2 SQIVND (reference sequence). The CDR3 loop reads CASGTSGNTGELFF. CDR3 nucleotide sequence: TGTGCCAGTGGGACTAGCGGTAACACCGGGGAGCTGTTTTTT.

This clone was observed many times. The chain is built from TRBV20-1 and TRBJ2-7; the D is unclear. The CDR3 contains 10 residues. Germline V gene sequence: CDR1 DFQATT, CDR2 SNEGSKA (reference sequence). V dropped 6 bases and J dropped 6 bases, with 9 bases sitting between them. The CDR3 DNA reads TGCAGTGCGTCCCAGGTCGAGCAGTACTTC. Its translation: CSASQVEQYF.

This clone has ten or more counts. The CDR3 here is CASSLRLAVSDYNEQFF. CDR3 bases: TGTGCCAGCAGCTTAAGACTAGCGGTTAGCGATTACAATGAGCAGTTCTTC. V is TRBV7-3 and J is TRBJ2-1, with 9 bases identical to TRBD2. Losses at the gene ends were 1 base for V and 4 bases for J; bases not matched to a gene: 8. The CDR3 contains 17 residues. Germline V gene lookup returns CDR1 SGHTA and CDR2 FQGTGA.

This clone was detected a few times. The CDR3 nucleotides are TGTGCCAGCAGTGACCCTACCCTGGGCCTCCAAAATTCACCCCTCCACTTT. It codes for CASSDPTLGLQNSPLHF. This rearrangement joins TRBV25-1 to TRBJ1-6; D is unresolved. Trimming left V 3 bases short and J 7 bases short, with 19 bases between. Germline CDR1 MGHDK, CDR2 SYGVNS. The CDR3 extends over 17 amino acids.

This clone was seen a few times. The gene calls are TRBV15 and TRBJ1-6, with 9 nucleotides matching TRBD1. CDR1 and CDR2 (germline): LNHNV, YYDKDF (reference sequence). The CDR3 has 16 amino acids. Trimming at V came to 1 base and at J to 7 bases, leaving 5 bases not matched to a gene. CDR3 sequence (DNA): TGTGCCACCAGCAGAGCGACCGGGACAGGGAATTCACCCCTCCACTTT. Amino acids: CATSRATGTGNSPLHF.

This clone was recorded many times. V usage is TRBV5-1 and J usage is TRBJ1-2; no clear D. Germline V gene lookup returns CDR1 SGHRS and CDR2 YFSETQ. V dropped 1 base and J dropped 0 bases, with 16 bases sitting between them. The CDR3 sequence is 17 residues long. The DNA for the CDR3 is TGCGCCAGCAGCTTGTCCCAGGTCCCAGGATCTAACTATGGCTACACCTTC. The encoded protein is CASSLSQVPGSNYGYTF.

The chain has TRBV28 and TRBJ2-3; TRBD2 is a possible D gene (5 bases). V gave up 5 bases and J gave up 7 bases, with 10 bases separating them. Looked up from germline, CDR1 is MDHEN and CDR2 is SYDVKM. The CDR3 is 12 amino acids. The CDR3 nucleotides are TGTGCCAGCAGTGGAGGCGAGAATACGCAGTATTTT. It translates to CASSGGENTQYF.

This clone came up many times. V gene TRBV6-1 combines with J gene TRBJ1-2, with 9 bases aligning to TRBD1. The V segment lost 8 bases and the J segment 1 base; nucleotides outside the gene matches: 5. The CDR3 covers 14 residues. In germline, CDR1 is MNHNS, CDR2 SASEGT. Here the CDR3 reads CASEPGQGNYGYTF. The CDR3, as DNA: TGTGCCAGCGAACCGGGACAGGGTAACTATGGCTACACCTTC.

Many counts were recorded for this clone. J is TRBJ1-2 and V is TRBV7-2; tentative D call: TRBD1 (5 bases). V lost 0 bases and J 5 bases, leaving 10 bases between the germline ends. The CDR3 totals 14 residues. The V gene's germline CDR1 is SGHTA and CDR2 FQGNSA. The CDR3 spells CASSLAAGMYGYTF. For the CDR3, the DNA is TGTGCCAGCAGCTTAGCGGCAGGGATGTATGGCTACACCTTC.

This clone was detected many times. One end of the junction does not line up with germline, which may come from a read error. The gene calls are TRBV7-7 and TRBJ1-6; 8 bases agree with TRBD1. CDR1 is SSHAT and CDR2 is FNYEAQ in the germline V gene (reference sequence). CDR3 size: 16 residues. The CDR3 bases are TGTGCCAGCAGCTTCTACGAGACAGGGGATAAATCACCCCTCCACTTT. Amino acids: CASSFYETGDKSPLHF. The full variable domain, rest sourced from reference TRBV7-7 and TRBJ1-6, is GAGVSQSPRYKVTKRGQDVTLRCDPISSHATLYWYQQALGQGPEFLTYFNYEAQPDKSGLPSDRFSAERPEGSISTLTIQRTEQRDSAMYRCASSFYETGDKSPLHFGNGTRLTVT.

The chain couples TRBV5-1 to TRBJ2-7; 7 bases fit TRBD1. V lost 4 bases, J lost 1 base, and 5 bases stayed unmatched. Per the germline V gene, CDR1 is SGHRS and CDR2 is YFSETQ. The CDR3 extends over 14 amino acids. In DNA, the CDR3 is TGCGCCAGCAGCCTAGGGGACAGTTCCTACGAGCAGTACTTC. Translating it yields CASSLGDSSYEQYF.

This clone was picked up many times. V usage is TRBV6-6 and J usage is TRBJ2-7, with D uncertain. CDR1 and CDR2 (germline): MNHNY, SVGAGI (reference sequence). The ends were cut back, 0 bases at V and 4 bases at J, with 7 bases in the middle. The CDR3 has 13 amino acids. In nucleotides, the CDR3 is TGTGCCAGCAGTTACTCGACTGGGTACGAGCAGTACGTC. Protein product: CASSYSTGYEQYV.

Many counts were recorded for this clone. The rearrangement links TRBV2 to TRBJ2-2; 9 bases map to TRBD2. The length of the CDR3 is 14 residues. Germline values: CDR1 SNHLY, CDR2 FYNNEI. V was pared by 8 bases and J by 5 bases, with 6 bases of the junction left unmatched. The CDR3 reads CASGSGRLTGELFF. CDR3 DNA sequence: TGTGCCAGCGGTAGCGGGAGATTAACCGGGGAGCTGTTTTTT.

This clone was picked up many times. The chain has TRBV28 and TRBJ1-5; no firm D call. Trimming cost V 2 bases and J 6 bases, with 8 bases left between them. Per the germline V gene, CDR1 is MDHEN and CDR2 is SYDVKM. The CDR3 has 13 residues. The CDR3 DNA sequence: TGTGCCAGCAGTTTACGAGCGGGTCAGCCCCAGCATTTT. It translates to CASSLRAGQPQHF.

This clone has at least ten counts. V usage is TRBV6-5 and J usage is TRBJ1-4; D gene ambiguous. Trimming removed 3 bases at V and 16 bases at J, with 15 bases between. Per germline, CDR1 MNHEY and CDR2 SVGAGI. The CDR3 covers 12 residues. The DNA for the CDR3 is TGTGCCAGCAGTTATTCGGGTGGGGAGAAGTTTTTT. Protein: CASSYSGGEKFF.

The chain recombines TRBV7-2 with TRBJ2-1, with TRBD1 matching 9 bases. This CDR3 spans 14 amino acids. Germline lookup yields CDR1 SGHTA and CDR2 FQGNSA. V dropped 8 bases and J dropped 2; count of bases not matched to a gene: 4. The CDR3 sequence: CASVRDRAYNEQFF. The CDR3 DNA is TGTGCCAGCGTCCGGGACAGGGCCTACAATGAGCAGTTCTTC.

This clone was seen many times. V usage is TRBV19 and J usage is TRBJ2-2, with 7 bases that match TRBD1. V gave up 0 bases and J gave up 4 bases; unmatched junction bases: 14. CDR3 length: 19 amino acids. Germline V lookup: CDR1 LNHDA, CDR2 SQIVND (reference sequence). This CDR3 is CASSIDLFARGQSTGELFF. CDR3 sequence (DNA): TGTGCCAGTAGTATAGATCTTTTTGCCCGGGGACAGTCCACCGGGGAGCTGTTTTTT. Full variable domain (rest looked up from reference TRBV19 and TRBJ2-2): DGGITQSPKYLFRKEGQNVTLSCEQNLNHDAMYWYRQDPGQGLRLIYYSQIVNDFQKGDIAEGYSVSREKKESFPLTVTSAQKNPTAFYLCASSIDLFARGQSTGELFFGEGSRLTVL.

The table lists this clone with many counts. The rearrangement joins TRBV28 to TRBJ1-2; D gene ambiguous. Trimming left V 3 bases short and J 1 base short, with 6 bases between. The V gene's germline CDR1 is MDHEN and CDR2 SYDVKM. This CDR3 comprises 13 residues. DNA of the CDR3: TGTGCCAGCAGTTTCGGCGGTAACTATGGCTACACCTTC. Amino acid sequence: CASSFGGNYGYTF.

This clone was counted at least ten times. This chain uses TRBV5-1 with TRBJ2-1; 7 positions agree with TRBD2. J lost 6 bases, V lost 1 base, and 1 base had no gene match. CDR1 SGHRS and CDR2 YFSETQ come from the germline V gene. The CDR3 spans 13 residues. CDR3 region: CASSLRTSNEQFF. In DNA form, the CDR3 reads TGCGCCAGCAGCTTGAGGACTAGCAATGAGCAGTTCTTC. Full variable domain (remainder filled in from reference TRBV5-1 and TRBJ2-1): KAGVTQTPRYLIKTRGQQVTLSCSPISGHRSVSWYQQTPGQGLQFLFEYFSETQRNKGNFPGRFSGRQFSNSRSEMNVSTLELGDSALYLCASSLRTSNEQFFGPGTRLTVL.